The 17 T cell receptor beta chains below come from one sample, sequenced in a study of blood T cells in healthy people across ages (dated by TCRdb to about 2015). The library was prepared using 5' RACE. TCRdb shows the sequencer as Illumina HiSeq 2500. A second PCR of roughly 7 to 12 cycles was performed with a sample-barcoded 5' primer and a J-beta primer mix. Clones were called with MiXCR by TCRdb after fastp trimmed the public reads at Q25, and only in-frame beta chains were retained. Rows merge per CDR3 protein into single entries with the most common DNA and genes. The sample data list around 850,000 distinct CDR3 sequences, and under 40% of these were observed just once. In total, the top ten clones hold around 13% of the sample. Sequencing input: blood. The receptors shown here come from a young man in good health.

As to this clonotype: A much larger clone sits a single nucleotide away, making a read error possible. The chain carries TRBV6-5 and TRBJ1-2, with D unclear. The germline CDR1 and CDR2 sequences are MNHEY and SVGAGI. CDR3 length: 13 amino acids. Trimming cost V 0 bases and J 6 bases, with 8 bases left between them. The CDR3 nucleotides read TGTGCCAGCAGTTACTCAGTGAACGATGGCTACACCTTC. Its protein product is CASSYSVNDGYTF.

The chain couples TRBV10-3 to TRBJ2-1, with TRBD1 as a possible D gene (6 bases). Germline V lookup: CDR1 ENHRY, CDR2 SYGVKD. Trimming left V 0 bases short and J 15 bases short, with 18 bases between. The length of the CDR3 is 14 residues. The CDR3 bases are TGTGCCATCAGTGAGTCGGGGACACCGATTCCTCTGTTCTTC. It specifies CAISESGTPIPLFF.

The chain uses TRBV27 and TRBJ2-5; no reliable D call. The CDR3 totals 15 residues. V lost 4 bases, J lost 5 bases, and 17 bases lay in between. In germline, CDR1 is MNHEY, CDR2 SMNVEV (reference sequence). CDR3 residues: CASSSLTDSVETQYF. In DNA form, the CDR3 reads TGTGCCAGCAGTTCCTTAACTGACTCTGTGGAGACCCAGTACTTC.

Regarding this clonotype: A read error may account for a junction end that differs from germline. This rearrangement joins TRBV18 to TRBJ2-7, with unresolved D. Germline CDR1 reads KGHSH; CDR2 reads LQKENI. The CDR3 spans 13 residues. Here the CDR3 reads CANSLPNGYEQYF. The CDR3 coding sequence is TGTGCCAACTCACTACCCAACGGCTACGAGCAGTACTTC.

The chain joins TRBV20-1 to TRBJ2-7; possible D gene TRBD2, 5 bases. Trimming left V 1 base short and J 7 bases short, with 11 bases between. CDR3 length equals 12 residues. In germline, CDR1 is DFQATT, CDR2 SNEGSKA (reference sequence). The CDR3 nucleotides are TGCAGTGCTAGAGGGGAGTACAATGAGCAGTACTTC. This gives the protein CSARGEYNEQYF.

This clonotype has just a few counts. This chain links TRBV6-5 with TRBJ2-2; D is possibly TRBD2 (5 bases). V was shortened by 2 bases and J by 1 base, with 8 bases between the two germline ends. CDR1 and CDR2 (germline): MNHEY, SVGAGI. The CDR3 is made up of 15 amino acids. The CDR3: CASSYLGVNTGELFF. In nucleotides, the CDR3 is TGTGCCAGCAGTTACCTGGGAGTGAACACCGGGGAGCTGTTTTTT.

V usage is TRBV4-1 and J usage is TRBJ2-7; D is undetermined. Trimming removed 1 base from V and 2 bases from J, with 9 bases in between. The CDR3 contains 14 residues. Germline V gene lookup returns CDR1 MGHRA and CDR2 YSYEKL. CDR3 nucleotide sequence: TGCGCCAGCAGCCAAGGTACTGGAACCTACGAGCAGTACTTC. Protein sequence: CASSQGTGTYEQYF.

This clonotype appeared a few times. For the CDR3, the DNA is TGTGCCAGCAGTTTTCGGACAGGGCCGCAGTATTTT. Translation gives CASSFRTGPQYF. The chain recombines TRBV6-5 with TRBJ2-3; 8 bases map to TRBD1. J gave up 10 bases and V 4 bases, and 4 bases lay outside the gene matches. This CDR3 spans 12 amino acids. Germline V CDR1 and CDR2: MNHEY, SVGAGI.

The chain joins TRBV5-1 to TRBJ2-1; 15 bases map to TRBD2. Per the germline V gene, CDR1 is SGHRS and CDR2 is YFSETQ. V trimming: 4 bases; J trimming: 0 bases; junction bases outside the gene matches: 8. The CDR3 is 19 amino acids. CDR3 protein: CASSPLGLAGGSSYNEQFF. DNA for the CDR3: TGCGCCAGCAGCCCGCTAGGACTAGCGGGGGGGAGCTCCTACAATGAGCAGTTCTTC.

This clonotype appeared once. The chain uses TRBV12-3 or TRBV12-4 and TRBJ2-5; possible D gene TRBD2, 5 bases. This CDR3 has 12 amino acids. Trimming shortened V by 4 bases and J by 11 bases, and 14 bases separated the two germline ends. The CDR3 nucleotides are TGTGCCAGCAGTTCAACCCCCTGGGAGCAGTACTTC. This gives the protein CASSSTPWEQYF.

This clonotype was detected a few times. The chain combines TRBV20-1 with TRBJ1-2; D gene uncertain. This CDR3 is 14 amino acids long. V was trimmed by 0 bases and J by 4 bases, leaving 12 bases between them. Germline CDR1 reads DFQATT; CDR2 reads SNEGSKA (reference sequence). The CDR3 region has the DNA TGCAGTGCTAGAGACCCGGACGGATCCTATGGCTACACCTTC. Amino acid sequence: CSARDPDGSYGYTF.

The CDR3 here is CASSYQEYTSTDTQYF. CDR3 nucleotide sequence: TGTGCCAGCAGTTACCAGGAGTACACTAGCACAGATACGCAGTATTTT. The chain employs TRBV6-2 or TRBV6-3 and TRBJ2-3; D call uncertain. The CDR3 loop spans 16 amino acids. Germline V gene sequence: CDR1 MNHEY, CDR2 SVGEGT. Trimming took 2 bases from V and 0 from J, leaving 12 bases between them.

This clonotype was detected ten times or more. V usage is TRBV7-2 and J usage is TRBJ2-1; D unclear. V was clipped by 1 base and J by 9 bases, with 10 bases between them. The CDR3 sequence is 13 residues long. The germline gives CDR1 SGHTA, CDR2 FQGNSA. The CDR3 loop is CASSLGSLREQFF. CDR3 bases: TGTGCCAGCAGCTTAGGTAGCTTGCGTGAGCAGTTCTTC.

This clonotype was detected a few times. The gene calls are TRBV7-2 and TRBJ1-4, with 7 bases aligning to TRBD1. The V gene end was trimmed by 4 bases and the J gene end by 8 bases; junction bases not matched to a gene: 7. Germline lookup yields CDR1 SGHTA and CDR2 FQGNSA. This CDR3 is built from 14 residues. The CDR3 protein is CASSSGQVFEKLFF. The DNA for the CDR3 is TGTGCCAGCAGCTCAGGACAGGTTTTCGAAAAACTGTTTTTT.

V usage is TRBV7-2 and J usage is TRBJ2-7; D assignment may be TRBD1 or TRBD2 (5 bases each). Trimming removed 4 bases from V and 12 bases from J, with 16 bases in between. This CDR3 region has 12 residues. Germline loops: CDR1 SGHTA, CDR2 FQGNSA. The CDR3 DNA is TGTGCCAGCAGCTCCGACTCGAGGGGTTTGTACTTC. Protein product: CASSSDSRGLYF.

Details on this clonotype: A much larger clonotype is one base distant, so this may be a read error. The chain has TRBV12-3 or TRBV12-4 and TRBJ2-1, with 7 bases aligning to TRBD1. V lost 5 bases to trimming and J lost 13 bases; unmatched junction nucleotides: 14. The length of the CDR3 is 14 residues. CDR3 residues: CASSHANRGETQFF. In DNA, the CDR3 is TGTGCCAGCAGTCATGCCAACAGGGGCGAGACCCAGTTCTTC.

The chain combines TRBV5-8 with TRBJ2-1; D unclear. V was cut by 6 bases and J by 6 bases, with 13 bases left in between. The CDR3 runs to 13 residues. Germline V gene data show CDR1 as SGHTS and CDR2 as YDEGEE. The DNA for the CDR3 is TGTGCCAGCACCCCGGATTGGAGCAATGAGCAGTTCTTC. Protein product: CASTPDWSNEQFF.